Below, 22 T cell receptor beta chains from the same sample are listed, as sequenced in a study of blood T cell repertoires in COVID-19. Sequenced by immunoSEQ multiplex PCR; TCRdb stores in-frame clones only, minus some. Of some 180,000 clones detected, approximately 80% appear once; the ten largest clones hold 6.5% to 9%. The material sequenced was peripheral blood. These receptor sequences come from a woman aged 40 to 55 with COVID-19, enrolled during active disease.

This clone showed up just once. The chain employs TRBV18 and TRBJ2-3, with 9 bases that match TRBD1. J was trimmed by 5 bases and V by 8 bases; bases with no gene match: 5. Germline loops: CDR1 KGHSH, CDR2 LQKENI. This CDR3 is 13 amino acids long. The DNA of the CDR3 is TGTGCCAGCACCCAGGACAGGGGAGATACGCAGTATTTT. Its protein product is CASTQDRGDTQYF.

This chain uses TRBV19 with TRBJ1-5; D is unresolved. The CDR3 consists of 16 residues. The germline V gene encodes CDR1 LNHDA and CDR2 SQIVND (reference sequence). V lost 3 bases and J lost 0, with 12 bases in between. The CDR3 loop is CASSMGDTYSNQPQHF. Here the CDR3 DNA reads TGTGCCAGTAGTATGGGAGATACCTATAGCAATCAGCCCCAGCATTTT.

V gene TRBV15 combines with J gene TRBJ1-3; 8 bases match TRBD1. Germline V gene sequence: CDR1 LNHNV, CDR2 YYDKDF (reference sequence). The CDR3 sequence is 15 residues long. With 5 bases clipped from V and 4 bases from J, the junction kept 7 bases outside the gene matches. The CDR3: CATSRQTGEGNTIYF. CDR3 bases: TGTGCCACCAGCCGACAGACAGGGGAGGGAAACACCATATATTTT.

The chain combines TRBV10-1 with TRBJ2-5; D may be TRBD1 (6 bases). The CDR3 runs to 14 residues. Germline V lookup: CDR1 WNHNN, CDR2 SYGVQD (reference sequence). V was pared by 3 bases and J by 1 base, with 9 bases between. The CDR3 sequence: CASSETGLQETQYF. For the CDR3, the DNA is TGCGCCAGCAGTGAAACAGGGCTCCAAGAGACCCAGTACTTC.

The CDR3 protein is CASSPQGSEKLFF. The DNA for the CDR3 is TGTGCCAGCTCACCGCAGGGTAGTGAAAAACTGTTTTTT. The J gene is TRBJ1-4, the V gene TRBV18, with D maybe TRBD1 (5 bases). Germline lookup yields CDR1 KGHSH and CDR2 LQKENI. Trimming removed 3 bases from V and 7 bases from J, with 9 bases in between. There are 13 residues in the CDR3.

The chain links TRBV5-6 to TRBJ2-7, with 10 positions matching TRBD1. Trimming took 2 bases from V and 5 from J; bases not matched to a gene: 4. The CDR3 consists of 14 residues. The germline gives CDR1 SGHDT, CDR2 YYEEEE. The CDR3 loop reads CASSFRDRGDEQYF. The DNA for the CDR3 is TGTGCCAGCAGCTTCCGGGACAGGGGCGACGAGCAGTACTTC.

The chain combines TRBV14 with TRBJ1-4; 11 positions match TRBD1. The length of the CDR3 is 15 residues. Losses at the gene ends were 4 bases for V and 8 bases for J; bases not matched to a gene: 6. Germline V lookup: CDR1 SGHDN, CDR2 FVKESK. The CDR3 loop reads CASSPTGTGGEKLFF. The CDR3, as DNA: TGTGCCAGCAGCCCTACCGGGACAGGGGGAGAAAAACTGTTTTTT.

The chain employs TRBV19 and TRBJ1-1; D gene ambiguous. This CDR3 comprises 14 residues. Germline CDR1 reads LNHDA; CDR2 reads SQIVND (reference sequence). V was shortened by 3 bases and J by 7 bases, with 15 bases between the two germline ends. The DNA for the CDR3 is TGTGCCAGTAGTATCTGGACTAGCAAACTTGAAGCTTTCTTT. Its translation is CASSIWTSKLEAFF.

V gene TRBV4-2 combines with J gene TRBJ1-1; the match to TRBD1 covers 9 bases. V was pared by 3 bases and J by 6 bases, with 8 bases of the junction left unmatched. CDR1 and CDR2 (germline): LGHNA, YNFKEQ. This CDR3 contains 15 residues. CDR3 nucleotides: TGTGCCAGCAGCCATCCCGGGACAGGGTGGGCTGAAGCTTTCTTT. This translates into CASSHPGTGWAEAFF.

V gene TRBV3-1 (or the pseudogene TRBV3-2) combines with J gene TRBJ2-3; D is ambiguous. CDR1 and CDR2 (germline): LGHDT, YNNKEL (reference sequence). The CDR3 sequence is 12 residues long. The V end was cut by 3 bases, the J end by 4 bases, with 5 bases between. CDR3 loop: CASSQSADTQYF. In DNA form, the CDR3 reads TGTGCCAGCAGCCAGTCGGCAGATACGCAGTATTTT.

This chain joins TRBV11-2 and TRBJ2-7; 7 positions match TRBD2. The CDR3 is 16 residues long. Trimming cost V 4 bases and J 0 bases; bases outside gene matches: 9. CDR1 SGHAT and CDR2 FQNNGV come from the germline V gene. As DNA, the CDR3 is TGTGCCAGCAGCTCGAGGGCACGCGGGAGCTCCTACGAGCAGTACTTC. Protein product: CASSSRARGSSYEQYF.

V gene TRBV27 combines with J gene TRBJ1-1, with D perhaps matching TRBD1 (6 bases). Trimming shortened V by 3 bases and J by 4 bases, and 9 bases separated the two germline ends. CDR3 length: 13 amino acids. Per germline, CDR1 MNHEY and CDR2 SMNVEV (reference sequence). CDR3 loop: CASSLGHSTEAFF. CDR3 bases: TGTGCCAGCAGTTTGGGACACAGCACTGAAGCTTTCTTT.

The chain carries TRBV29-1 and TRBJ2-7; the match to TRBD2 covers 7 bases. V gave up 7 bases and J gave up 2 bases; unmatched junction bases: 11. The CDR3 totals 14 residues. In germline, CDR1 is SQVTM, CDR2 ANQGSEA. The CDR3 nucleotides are TGCAGCGGGATGGGGGGGGACGCTGCCTACGAGCAGTACTTC. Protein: CSGMGGDAAYEQYF.

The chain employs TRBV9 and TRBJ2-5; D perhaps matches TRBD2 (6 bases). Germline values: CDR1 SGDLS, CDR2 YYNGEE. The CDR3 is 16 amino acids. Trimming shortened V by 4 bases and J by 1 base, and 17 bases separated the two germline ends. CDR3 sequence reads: CASSPRAASAQETQYF. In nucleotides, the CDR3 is TGTGCCAGCAGCCCCAGGGCGGCTAGCGCCCAAGAGACCCAGTACTTC.

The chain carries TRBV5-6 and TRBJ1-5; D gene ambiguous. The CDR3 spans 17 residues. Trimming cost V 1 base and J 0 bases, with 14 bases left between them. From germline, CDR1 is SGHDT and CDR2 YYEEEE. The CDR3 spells CASSLRSWEDSNQPQHF. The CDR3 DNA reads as TGTGCCAGCAGCTTGCGGTCTTGGGAGGATAGCAATCAGCCCCAGCATTTT.

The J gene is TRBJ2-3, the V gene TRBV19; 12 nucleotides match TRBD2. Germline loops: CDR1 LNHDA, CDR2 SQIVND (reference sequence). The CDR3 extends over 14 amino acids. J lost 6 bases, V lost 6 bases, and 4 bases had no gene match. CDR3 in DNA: TGTGCCAGTAGACGGACTAGCGGGACGGATACGCAGTATTTT. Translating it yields CASRRTSGTDTQYF.

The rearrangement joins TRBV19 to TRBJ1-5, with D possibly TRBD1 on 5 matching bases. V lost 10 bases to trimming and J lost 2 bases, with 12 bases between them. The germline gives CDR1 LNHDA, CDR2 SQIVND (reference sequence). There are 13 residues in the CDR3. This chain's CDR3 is CATGQQGNQPQHF. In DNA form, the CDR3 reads TGTGCCACCGGGCAACAGGGCAATCAGCCCCAGCATTTT.

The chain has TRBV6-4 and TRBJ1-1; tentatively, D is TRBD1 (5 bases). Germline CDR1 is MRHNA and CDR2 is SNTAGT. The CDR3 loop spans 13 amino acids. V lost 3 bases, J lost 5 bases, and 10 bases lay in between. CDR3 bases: TGTGCCAGCAGTGAGCAGGGAAGGACTGAAGCTTTCTTT. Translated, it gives CASSEQGRTEAFF.

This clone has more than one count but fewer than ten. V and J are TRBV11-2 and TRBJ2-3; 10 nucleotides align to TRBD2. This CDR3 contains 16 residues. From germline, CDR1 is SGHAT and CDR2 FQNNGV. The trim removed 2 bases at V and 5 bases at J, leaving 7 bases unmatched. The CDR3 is CASSLNSASGRDTQYF. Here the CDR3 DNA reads TGTGCCAGCAGCTTAAATTCGGCTAGCGGGAGAGATACGCAGTATTTT.

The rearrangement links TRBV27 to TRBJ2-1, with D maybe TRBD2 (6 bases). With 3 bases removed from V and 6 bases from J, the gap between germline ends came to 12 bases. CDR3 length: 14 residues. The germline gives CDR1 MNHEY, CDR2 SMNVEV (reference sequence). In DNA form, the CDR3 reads TGTGCCAGCAGTTTCCGGGACTCGGGCAATGAGCAGTTCTTC. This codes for CASSFRDSGNEQFF.

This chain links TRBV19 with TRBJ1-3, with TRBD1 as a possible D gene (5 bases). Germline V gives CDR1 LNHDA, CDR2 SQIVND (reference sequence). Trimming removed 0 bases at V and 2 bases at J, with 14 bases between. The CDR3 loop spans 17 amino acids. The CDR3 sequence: CASSIDLWGAPGNTIYF. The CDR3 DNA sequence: TGTGCCAGTAGTATAGATCTATGGGGCGCTCCTGGAAACACCATATATTTT.

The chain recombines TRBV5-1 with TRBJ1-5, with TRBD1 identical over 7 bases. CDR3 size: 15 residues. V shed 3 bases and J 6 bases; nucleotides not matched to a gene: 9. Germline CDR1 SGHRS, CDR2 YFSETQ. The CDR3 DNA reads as TGCGCCAGCAGCTGGGACGACAGGGACAGTCAGCCCCAGCATTTT. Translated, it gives CASSWDDRDSQPQHF.